Following are 12 T cell receptor beta chains from one sample sequenced in a study of blood T cell repertoires in COVID-19. TCRdb's table, derived via immunoSEQ multiplex PCR, lists solely in-frame clones and lacks some. The sample carries approximately 460,000 clones, 80% to 90% recorded once. The sequenced sample was peripheral blood. These receptors were taken from a man aged 18 to 35 with COVID-19, enrolled during active disease.

This chain links TRBV5-4 with TRBJ1-6; D is unresolved. The CDR3 is 15 residues long. V lost 0 bases and J lost 10, with 14 bases in between. Germline V gene sequence: CDR1 SGHNT, CDR2 YYREEE (reference sequence). The CDR3 loop is CASSLALGDGSPLHF. The DNA of the CDR3 is TGTGCCAGCAGCTTGGCCTTGGGAGACGGCTCACCCCTCCACTTT.

The chain links TRBV19 to TRBJ1-5; a weak D match, TRBD1 (6 bases). This CDR3 is 15 amino acids long. The V and J ends lost 6 bases and 3 bases respectively, with 15 bases between them. Germline V gene lookup returns CDR1 LNHDA and CDR2 SQIVND (reference sequence). The CDR3 nucleotides are TGTGCCAGTAGGTCTGGACAGTTTCTCAATCAGCCCCAGCATTTT. It is translated as CASRSGQFLNQPQHF.

This CDR3 is CASSVYGQGEKLFF. The CDR3 DNA sequence: TGTGCCAGCAGCGTATACGGACAGGGTGAAAAACTGTTTTTT. This chain connects TRBV9 to TRBJ1-4, with 8 nucleotides matching TRBD1. This CDR3 comprises 14 residues. In germline, CDR1 is SGDLS, CDR2 YYNGEE. V gave up 1 base and J gave up 7 bases; unmatched junction bases: 3.

This clone occurred a few times. J is TRBJ1-6 and V is TRBV10-3, with TRBD1 matching 9 bases. Germline-derived CDR1 and CDR2 are ENHRY and SYGVKD. V dropped 6 bases and J dropped 10; count of bases not matched to a gene: 7. CDR3 length: 14 amino acids. CDR3 DNA sequence: TGTGCCATCAGCGGAGGGACAGGGTGGTCACCCCTCCACTTT. Translation: CAISGGTGWSPLHF.

The rearrangement links TRBV5-6 to TRBJ2-7, with 10 positions matching TRBD1. The V segment lost 4 bases and the J segment 2 bases; nucleotides outside the gene matches: 3. Germline V gives CDR1 SGHDT, CDR2 YYEEEE. The CDR3 has 14 residues. CDR3: CASSGTGDTYEQYF. The CDR3 bases are TGTGCCAGCAGCGGGACAGGGGATACCTACGAGCAGTACTTC.

The J gene is TRBJ1-4, the V gene TRBV14; possibly TRBD1 for D (5 bases). This CDR3 is built from 16 residues. Trimming stripped 2 bases from V and 3 bases from J, with 13 bases between. In germline, CDR1 is SGHDN, CDR2 FVKESK. CDR3 sequence reads: CASSQSLGLSNEKLFF. The CDR3 region has the DNA TGTGCCAGCAGCCAAAGTCTGGGGCTATCTAATGAAAAACTGTTTTTT. Full variable domain (rest looked up from reference TRBV14 and TRBJ1-4): EAGVTQFPSHSVIEKGQTVTLRCDPISGHDNLYWYRRVMGKEIKFLLHFVKESKQDESGMPNNRFLAERTGGTYSTLKVQPAELEDSGVYFCASSQSLGLSNEKLFFGSGTQLSVL.

For the CDR3, the DNA is TGCGCCTGTGGACAGGGGAGAGTCGGGGAGCTGTTTTTT. This codes for CACGQGRVGELFF. The V gene is TRBV10-2, the J gene TRBJ2-2; 9 nucleotides align to TRBD1. J was trimmed by 7 bases and V by 11 bases; bases with no gene match: 8. The CDR3 loop spans 13 amino acids. Germline V gene lookup returns CDR1 WSHSY and CDR2 SAAADI.

The chain recombines TRBV7-9 with TRBJ2-2; 9 bases are a match to TRBD1. CDR1 is SEHNR, CDR2 FQNEAQ, per germline (reference sequence). V shed 5 bases, J shed 4 bases, and the junction held 5 bases outside the gene matches. This CDR3 contains 15 residues. CDR3 loop: CASSEGQGSTGELFF. The CDR3 DNA reads TGTGCCAGCAGCGAGGGACAGGGAAGCACCGGGGAGCTGTTTTTT.

The J gene is TRBJ2-7, the V gene TRBV7-8; the D gene is possibly TRBD1 (5 bases). V lost 3 bases, J lost 2 bases, and 11 bases lay in between. Germline CDR1 SGHVS, CDR2 FQNEAQ. The CDR3 length is 14 residues. CDR3 DNA sequence: TGTGCCAGCAGCTTCGCTCTAGGGGCCTACGAGCAGTACTTC. It translates to CASSFALGAYEQYF. The full variable domain, its missing parts supplied by reference TRBV7-8 and TRBJ2-7, is GAGVSQSPRYKVAKRGQDVALRCDPISGHVSLFWYQQALGQGPEFLTYFQNEAQLDKSGLPSDRFFAERPEGSVSTLKIQRTQQEDSAVYLCASSFALGAYEQYFGPGTRLTVT.

This clone has more than one count but fewer than ten. The genes are TRBV30 and TRBJ1-2; D remains unclear. V was trimmed by 7 bases and J by 4 bases, leaving 13 bases between them. Germline values: CDR1 GTSNPN, CDR2 SVGIG (reference sequence). The CDR3 has 12 residues. CDR3 DNA: TGTGCCTCACTCCGGGGAAGCTATGGCTACACCTTC. It yields the protein CASLRGSYGYTF.

This clone has just one count. The chain employs TRBV5-4 and TRBJ2-1; 9 bases fit TRBD2. V gave up 0 bases and J gave up 7 bases; unmatched junction bases: 11. The CDR3 is 17 residues long. Germline V gene sequence: CDR1 SGHNT, CDR2 YYREEE (reference sequence). In nucleotides, the CDR3 is TGTGCCAGCAGCTTGGCGGCTAGCGGGGTGTATAGAAATGAGCAGTTCTTC. Its translation is CASSLAASGVYRNEQFF. Complete variable domain (other parts from reference TRBV5-4 and TRBJ2-1): ETGVTQSPTHLIKTRGQQVTLRCSSQSGHNTVSWYQQALGQGPQFIFQYYREEENGRGNFPPRFSGLQFPNYSSELNVNALELDDSALYLCASSLAASGVYRNEQFFGPGTRLTVL.

The rearrangement links TRBV7-9 to TRBJ1-3, with D unclear. Germline V CDR1 and CDR2: SEHNR, FQNEAQ (reference sequence). Trimming left V 5 bases short and J 11 bases short, with 16 bases between. This CDR3 has 13 amino acids. The CDR3 loop reads CASSPWGEDPIYF. CDR3 sequence (DNA): TGTGCCAGCAGCCCATGGGGAGAGGACCCCATATATTTT.